The 24 T cell receptor beta chains below come from one sample, sequenced in a study of shared clonotypes between healthy human individuals. The data were produced by immunoSEQ multiplex PCR, yet TCRdb's version contains in-frame clones alone and is incomplete. The data contain about 990,000 clones, around three quarters of them singletons. What was sequenced was memory CD4+ T cells from PBMCs. As to subset: CD45RA-negative fraction. The receptors derive from a man between 18 and 35 years old in good health. Some clones in this sample may be carry-over from other donors' samples.

There are many counts of this clone. The V and J genes are TRBV7-9 and TRBJ1-1; D unresolved. The CDR3 is made up of 13 amino acids. Trimming removed 5 bases at V and 0 bases at J, with 7 bases between. The germline CDR1 and CDR2 sequences are SEHNR and FQNEAQ (reference sequence). CDR3 nucleotide sequence: TGTGCCAGCAGCCAATATATGAACACTGAAGCTTTCTTT. It yields the protein CASSQYMNTEAFF.

This clone was recorded a few times. The V call is TRBV14, the J call TRBJ1-1, with TRBD1 identical over 7 bases. Trimming cost V 0 bases and J 3 bases; bases outside gene matches: 1. The V gene's germline CDR1 is SGHDN and CDR2 FVKESK. The CDR3 runs 14 residues. CDR3 residues: CASSQDRGDTEAFF. CDR3 coding DNA: TGTGCCAGCAGCCAAGACAGGGGGGACACTGAAGCTTTCTTT.

The V call is TRBV29-1, the J call TRBJ2-3; D is unresolved. The CDR3 is 14 residues long. Looked up from germline, CDR1 is SQVTM and CDR2 is ANQGSEA. V gave up 0 bases and J gave up 5 bases, with 12 bases separating them. Written as DNA, the CDR3 is TGCAGCGTTGAAGAGGCGCGACCAGGAGATACGCAGTATTTT. It yields the protein CSVEEARPGDTQYF.

The gene calls are TRBV7-9 and TRBJ2-3; 9 bases match TRBD1. The ends lost 1 base at V and 6 bases at J; junction bases unmatched: 5. Germline assignment: CDR1 SEHNR and CDR2 FQNEAQ (reference sequence). The CDR3 length is 15 residues. Here the CDR3 reads CASSLVRTGVDTQYF. CDR3 nucleotides: TGTGCCAGCAGCTTAGTGCGGACAGGGGTGGATACGCAGTATTTT. The whole variable domain, remainder taken from reference TRBV7-9 and TRBJ2-3, is DTGVSQNPRHKITKRGQNVTFRCDPISEHNRLYWYRQTLGQGPEFLTYFQNEAQLEKSRLLSDRFSAERPKGSFSTLEIQRTEQGDSAMYLCASSLVRTGVDTQYFGPGTRLTVL.

This clone showed up many times. The chain links TRBV5-4 to TRBJ2-7, with 8 bases fitting TRBD1. Germline CDR1 and CDR2: SGHNT and YYREEE (reference sequence). The CDR3 spans 13 residues. V lost 4 bases to trimming and J lost 6 bases; unmatched junction nucleotides: 6. This CDR3 is CASSPDRVSEQYF. CDR3 in DNA: TGTGCCAGCAGCCCGGACAGGGTGAGCGAGCAGTACTTC.

This sequence joins TRBV6-8 and TRBJ1-1; TRBD1 is a possible D gene (6 bases). The CDR3 has 13 residues. The germline CDR1 and CDR2 sequences are MNHGY and SAAAGT. The V end was cut by 3 bases, the J end by 4 bases, with 9 bases between. CDR3 nucleotide sequence: TGTGCCAGCAGTTATACAGGGACCACTGAAGCTTTCTTT. Protein sequence: CASSYTGTTEAFF.

This chain connects TRBV19 to TRBJ1-5; perhaps TRBD1 as D (6 bases). Germline CDR1 LNHDA, CDR2 SQIVND (reference sequence). This CDR3 has 15 amino acids. With 4 bases removed from V and 2 bases from J, the gap between germline ends came to 12 bases. The CDR3 bases are TGTGCCAGTAGTAAAGGGGGAATTGGCAATCAGCCCCAGCATTTT. Translated, it gives CASSKGGIGNQPQHF.

The chain joins TRBV6-5 to TRBJ1-2, with D unresolved. V lost 4 bases to trimming and J lost 8 bases, with 8 bases between them. There are 11 residues in the CDR3. In germline, CDR1 is MNHEY, CDR2 SVGAGI. The CDR3 spells CASSSSWGYTF. The CDR3 bases are TGTGCCAGCAGTTCCTCGTGGGGCTACACCTTC.

The chain carries TRBV30 and TRBJ1-2; 10 bases agree with TRBD1. Unmatched junction bases numbered 9, after V lost 8 bases and J lost 6 bases. Per the germline V gene, CDR1 is GTSNPN and CDR2 is SVGIG (reference sequence). The CDR3 consists of 13 residues. The CDR3 coding sequence is TGTGCCAGCGACCCGACAGGGGGCCATGGCTACACCTTC. This sequence encodes CASDPTGGHGYTF.

Concerning this clone: Other DNA sequences from this sample encode an identical CDR3 as well. This sequence joins TRBV5-1 and TRBJ1-1, with D unresolved. The germline gives CDR1 SGHRS, CDR2 YFSETQ. Trimming pared 0 bases from V and 1 base from J, leaving 7 bases between. The CDR3 covers 14 residues. CDR3 in DNA: TGCGCCAGCAGCTTGGGGGTGGGGAACACTGAAGCTTTCTTT. This gives the protein CASSLGVGNTEAFF.

This clone was detected many times. The chain links TRBV2 to TRBJ2-5; possibly TRBD2 for D (6 bases). Germline assignment: CDR1 SNHLY and CDR2 FYNNEI. Trimming pared 6 bases from V and 1 base from J, leaving 12 bases between. This CDR3 contains 14 residues. CDR3 residues: CASRGGLFQETQYF. Written as DNA, the CDR3 is TGTGCCAGCAGGGGAGGACTATTCCAAGAGACCCAGTACTTC.

The rearrangement uses TRBV28 and TRBJ1-1; unclear D gene. This CDR3 comprises 16 residues. The germline CDR1 and CDR2 sequences are MDHEN and SYDVKM. V was clipped by 6 bases and J by 3 bases, with 20 bases between them. CDR3 DNA: TGTGCCAGCAGCCCGGGTGGGGAGGGATTTTACACTGAAGCTTTCTTT. It specifies CASSPGGEGFYTEAFF.

V and J are TRBV9 and TRBJ2-2, with TRBD1 identical over 7 bases. The CDR3 runs 14 residues. J lost 6 bases, V lost 3 bases, and 5 bases had no gene match. Germline values: CDR1 SGDLS, CDR2 YYNGEE. The CDR3 DNA follows: TGTGCCAGCAGCGCAACAGGGGCGTCCGGGGAGCTGTTTTTT. This encodes CASSATGASGELFF. Full variable domain (missing parts from reference TRBV9 and TRBJ2-2): DSGVTQTPKHLITATGQRVTLRCSPRSGDLSVYWYQQSLDQGLQFLIQYYNGEERAKGNILERFSAQQFPDLHSELNLSSLELGDSALYFCASSATGASGELFFGEGSRLTVL.

The rearrangement links TRBV27 to TRBJ2-3; no clear D. Germline lookup yields CDR1 MNHEY and CDR2 SMNVEV (reference sequence). CDR3 length: 15 residues. V gave up 4 bases and J gave up 5 bases, with 16 bases separating them. CDR3 DNA sequence: TGTGCCAGCAGTTCACTCTCCACTTCGGGAGATACGCAGTATTTT. Translated, it gives CASSSLSTSGDTQYF.

The chain combines TRBV19 with TRBJ1-1, with D tentatively TRBD1 (5 bases). Deletions cut 6 bases from V and 4 bases from J, with 18 bases between. The CDR3 has 15 residues. The germline gives CDR1 LNHDA, CDR2 SQIVND (reference sequence). This chain's CDR3 is CASSPLPQGSTEAFF. CDR3 DNA: TGTGCCAGTAGCCCCCTTCCCCAGGGTAGCACTGAAGCTTTCTTT.

This CDR3 is CASSYSSGKGEKLFF. CDR3 coding DNA: TGTGCCAGCAGTTACTCTTCAGGGAAAGGTGAAAAACTGTTTTTT. The chain employs TRBV6-5 and TRBJ1-4; perhaps TRBD1 as D (5 bases). The germline V gene has CDR1 MNHEY and CDR2 SVGAGI. The CDR3 runs 15 residues. V gave up 0 bases and J gave up 7 bases, with 12 bases separating them.

The genes are TRBV5-1 and TRBJ2-3; tentative D call: TRBD1 (5 bases). The CDR3 spans 14 residues. Germline loops: CDR1 SGHRS, CDR2 YFSETQ. Trimming took 3 bases from V and 4 from J, leaving 12 bases between them. CDR3: CASSSPQGSDTQYF. CDR3 nucleotides: TGCGCCAGCAGCTCCCCCCAGGGCTCAGATACGCAGTATTTT.

This clone has just one count. This chain links TRBV2 with TRBJ2-5; D might be TRBD1 (6 bases). The germline V gene encodes CDR1 SNHLY and CDR2 FYNNEI. The CDR3 is made up of 15 amino acids. V lost 4 bases, J lost 3 bases, and 15 bases lay in between. CDR3 DNA sequence: TGTGCCAGCAGTGCCGGGCAGGGGTCCGAAGAGACCCAGTACTTC. Translating it yields CASSAGQGSEETQYF.

This clone has just one count. In the same sample, other DNA sequences code for this CDR3. This chain connects TRBV11-2 to TRBJ1-2, with unresolved D. The germline V gene encodes CDR1 SGHAT and CDR2 FQNNGV. This CDR3 region has 12 residues. The V gene lost 3 bases and the J gene lost 3 bases, with 5 bases spanning the gap. The CDR3 protein is CASSFQDYGYTF. CDR3 in DNA: TGTGCCAGCAGCTTTCAGGACTATGGCTACACCTTC.

For the CDR3, the DNA is TGTGCCAGCAGTGGACTAGCGGAAGACAATGAGCAGTTCTTC. This gives the protein CASSGLAEDNEQFF. The chain employs TRBV2 and TRBJ2-1; 9 positions agree with TRBD2. V trimming: 4 bases; J trimming: 5 bases; junction bases outside the gene matches: 3. This CDR3 is built from 14 residues. Germline CDR1 and CDR2: SNHLY and FYNNEI.

This chain links TRBV7-9 with TRBJ2-7; 7 bases match TRBD2. The V and J ends lost 3 bases and 5 bases, in that order; junction bases with no gene match: 4. Germline V gene data show CDR1 as SEHNR and CDR2 as FQNEAQ (reference sequence). The CDR3 contains 13 residues. The CDR3 coding sequence is TGTGCCAGCAGCTTGCAGCGGGACCACGAGCAGTACTTC. Protein product: CASSLQRDHEQYF.

The chain recombines TRBV19 with TRBJ2-3; 9 bases line up with TRBD2. CDR1 is LNHDA and CDR2 is SQIVND in the germline V gene (reference sequence). V dropped 3 bases and J dropped 5; count of bases not matched to a gene: 15. This CDR3 comprises 18 residues. CDR3: CASSIRQGRAGGRDTQYF. The CDR3 DNA sequence: TGTGCCAGTAGTATTCGGCAGGGGCGAGCGGGGGGTCGAGATACGCAGTATTTT.

This chain joins TRBV30 and TRBJ2-6, with D perhaps matching TRBD1 (5 bases). The CDR3 is 13 residues long. Germline CDR1 GTSNPN, CDR2 SVGIG (reference sequence). Trimming left V 4 bases short and J 2 bases short, with 6 bases between. CDR3 nucleotide sequence: TGTGCCTGGACAGGGCCTGGGGCCAACGTCCTGACTTTC. It specifies CAWTGPGANVLTF. The full variable domain, its missing parts supplied by reference TRBV30 and TRBJ2-6, is SQTIHQWPATLVQPVGSPLSLECTVEGTSNPNLYWYRQAAGRGLQLLFYSVGIGQISSEVPQNLSASRPQDRQFILSSKKLLLSDSGFYLCAWTGPGANVLTFGAGSRLTVL.

This clone has only a few counts. The chain employs TRBV7-2 and TRBJ2-5, with D possibly matching TRBD1 (6 bases). The tail of the sequence fits TRBJ2-7 better, so the J call may be wrong. The CDR3 runs to 13 residues. In germline, CDR1 is SGHTA, CDR2 FQGNSA. This CDR3 is CASLPQGSYEQYF. The CDR3 DNA sequence: TGTGCCAGCTTACCTCAGGGGTCCTACGAGCAGTACTTC.